The rows below give T cell receptor beta chains drawn from one sample of a study of cytomegalovirus exposure and HLA in healthy donors. The repertoire was sequenced with immunoSEQ multiplex PCR; TCRdb's copy has only in-frame clones and lacks some. The sample has roughly 140,000 clones; 60% to 85% are singletons. What was sequenced was PBMCs. These TCRs come from a man aged 50-59 years in good health and CMV-seropositive. Both conserved end residues are part of each CDR3. A D gene is named only where the DNA matches it firmly. Clone size, where shown, is once, few, many, or a class for clones that have expanded.

v_call,d_call,clone_size,j_call,cdr3_aa,cdr3_nt
TRBV5-1,TRBD1,.,TRBJ2-5,CASSPDREVGETQYF,TGCGCCAGCAGCCCGGACAGGGAGGTTGGAGAGACCCAGTACTTC
TRBV19,.,.,TRBJ2-5,CASSADRSQETQYF,TGTGCCAGTAGTGCCGACAGGTCCCAAGAGACCCAGTACTTC
TRBV15,TRBD1,.,TRBJ2-7,CATSRPGQGFYEQYF,TGTGCCACCAGCAGACCGGGACAGGGTTTCTACGAGCAGTACTTC
TRBV27,.,.,TRBJ1-5,CASSPSIGEANQPQHF,TGTGCCAGCAGTCCCTCGATAGGGGAGGCGAATCAGCCCCAGCATTTT
TRBV12-5,TRBD1,.,TRBJ1-6,CASGPPDRVEDSPLHF,TGTGCTAGTGGTCCCCCCGACAGGGTTGAGGATTCACCCCTCCACTTT
TRBV28,.,.,TRBJ1-5,CASSFFRGIVQPQHF,TGTGCCAGCAGTTTCTTTCGCGGGATCGTCCAGCCCCAGCATTTT
TRBV6-4,TRBD2,.,TRBJ2-3,CASSDAGGPDTQYF,TGTGCCAGCAGTGACGCGGGAGGGCCCGATACGCAGTATTTT
TRBV28,TRBD1,.,TRBJ2-1,CASSLGQPYNEQFF,TGTGCCAGCAGCCTGGGACAGCCCTACAATGAGCAGTTCTTC
TRBV18,.,.,TRBJ2-7,CASSPQGNEQYF,TGTGCCAGCTCACCACAGGGGAACGAGCAGTACTTC
TRBV6-5,TRBD1,.,TRBJ2-7,CASTQGQTYEQYF,TGTGCCAGCACCCAGGGACAGACCTACGAGCAGTACTTC
TRBV7-8,TRBD1,.,TRBJ2-7,CASSADRGEQYF,TGTGCCAGCAGCGCTGACAGGGGCGAGCAGTACTTC
TRBV6-1,TRBD2,.,TRBJ2-7,CASSGGTSGTYYEQYF,TGTGCCAGCAGTGGAGGGACTAGCGGGACCTATTACGAGCAGTACTTC
TRBV7-9,.,.,TRBJ2-7,CASSLDKTYEQYF,TGTGCCAGCAGCTTAGACAAGACCTACGAGCAGTACTTC
TRBV5-1,.,.,TRBJ1-6,CASSLDETRSPLHF,TGCGCCAGCAGCTTGGATGAGACTCGATCACCCCTCCACTTT
TRBV6-1,.,.,TRBJ2-1,CASSGRSGLRDEQFF,TGTGCCAGCAGCGGCCGTAGCGGCCTTCGGGATGAGCAGTTCTTC
TRBV28,.,few,TRBJ1-4,CASTLGGATNEKLFF,TGTGCCAGCACCCTGGGAGGGGCAACTAATGAAAAACTGTTTTTT
TRBV15,TRBD1,.,TRBJ2-1,CATSRDPSGTGTDDEQFF,TGTGCCACCAGCAGAGATCCGTCCGGGACAGGGACGGACGATGAGCAGTTCTTC
TRBV12-1,.,.,TRBJ2-7,CASSLYRGPYEQYF,TGTGCCAGCAGCCTGTACAGGGGGCCCTACGAGCAGTACTTC
TRBV6-1,.,.,TRBJ2-1,CAISPAYNEQFF,TGTGCCATCTCCCCCGCCTACAATGAGCAGTTCTTC
TRBV19,.,.,TRBJ1-4,CASSILQFATNEKLFF,TGTGCCAGTAGTATTCTCCAGTTTGCAACTAATGAAAAACTGTTTTTT
TRBV30,.,.,TRBJ2-7,CAWSAKEQTYGQYF,TGTGCCTGGAGTGCCAAGGAGCAAACCTACGGGCAGTACTTC
TRBV9,.,.,TRBJ2-3,CASSLDSTDTQYF,TGTGCCAGCAGCTTGGACTCCACAGATACGCAGTATTTT
TRBV7-3,TRBD1,.,TRBJ2-5,CASSQDRGETQYF,TGTGCCAGCAGCCAAGACAGGGGCGAGACCCAGTACTTC
TRBV7-2,.,.,TRBJ1-2,CASSSPGGFWGYTF,TGTGCCAGCAGCTCACCTGGAGGGTTTTGGGGCTACACCTTC
TRBV29-1,TRBD1,.,TRBJ2-7,CSVGRQGEDEQYF,TGCAGCGTTGGAAGACAGGGGGAGGACGAGCAGTACTTC
TRBV28,.,.,TRBJ1-1,CASSLGGQGNTEAFF,TGTGCCAGCAGTTTAGGAGGGCAGGGGAACACTGAAGCTTTCTTT
TRBV30,.,.,TRBJ1-1,CAWGIRNTEAFF,TGTGCCTGGGGCATCAGGAACACTGAAGCTTTCTTT
TRBV28,.,.,TRBJ1-1,CASREGGARHEAFF,TGTGCCAGCAGGGAAGGAGGGGCCCGGCATGAAGCTTTCTTT
TRBV28,TRBD2,.,TRBJ2-5,CASSFRGGGETQYF,TGTGCCAGCAGTTTCCGCGGGGGGGGAGAGACCCAGTACTTC
TRBV14,.,.,TRBJ1-1,CASSQASGTEAFF,TGTGCCAGCAGCCAAGCTAGTGGGACTGAAGCTTTCTTT
TRBV28,TRBD2,.,TRBJ2-7,CASSIEGLANYEQYF,TGTGCCAGCAGTATAGAGGGACTAGCTAACTACGAGCAGTACTTC
TRBV27,TRBD1,.,TRBJ1-1,CASRKTGLPEAFF,TGTGCCAGTCGAAAGACAGGGCTGCCTGAAGCTTTCTTT
TRBV19,TRBD1,.,TRBJ1-2,CASSFSPGDRGNYGYTF,TGTGCCAGTAGTTTCTCCCCTGGGGACAGGGGAAACTATGGCTACACCTTC
TRBV10-3,.,.,TRBJ2-3,CAISDPGREADTQYF,TGTGCCATCAGTGACCCCGGGAGAGAGGCAGATACGCAGTATTTT
TRBV5-6,TRBD2,.,TRBJ2-1,CASSPGRGAGSYNEQFF,TGTGCCAGCAGCCCTGGGCGGGGGGCTGGGTCCTACAATGAGCAGTTCTTC
TRBV5-1,.,.,TRBJ1-4,CASSFGLASVRDEKLFF,TGCGCCAGCAGCTTCGGGCTCGCGAGTGTGCGGGATGAAAAACTGTTTTTT
TRBV5-1,.,.,TRBJ1-1,CASSYNRNTEAFF,TGCGCCAGCAGCTACAACAGAAACACTGAAGCTTTCTTT
TRBV9,TRBD2,.,TRBJ2-2,CASNRLAGGDTGELFF,TGTGCCAGCAATAGACTAGCGGGAGGGGACACCGGGGAGCTGTTTTTT
TRBV5-1,TRBD2,.,TRBJ2-3,CASSPNSGSTDTQYF,TGCGCCAGCAGCCCGAATAGCGGGAGCACAGATACGCAGTATTTT
TRBV19,.,few,TRBJ2-2,CASSRGGRGLAGGELFF,TGTGCCAGTAGTCGTGGCGGGCGGGGGCTTGCCGGCGGGGAGCTGTTTTTT
TRBV30,.,.,TRBJ1-5,CAWSPGPDQPQHF,TGTGCCTGGAGTCCTGGGCCCGATCAGCCCCAGCATTTT
TRBV27,.,.,TRBJ2-1,CASTPGGTYNEQFF,TGTGCCAGCACCCCGGGTGGCACCTACAATGAGCAGTTCTTC
TRBV10-3,TRBD1,.,TRBJ1-1,CAIAGQGGTEAFF,TGTGCCATCGCCGGACAGGGTGGGACTGAAGCTTTCTTT